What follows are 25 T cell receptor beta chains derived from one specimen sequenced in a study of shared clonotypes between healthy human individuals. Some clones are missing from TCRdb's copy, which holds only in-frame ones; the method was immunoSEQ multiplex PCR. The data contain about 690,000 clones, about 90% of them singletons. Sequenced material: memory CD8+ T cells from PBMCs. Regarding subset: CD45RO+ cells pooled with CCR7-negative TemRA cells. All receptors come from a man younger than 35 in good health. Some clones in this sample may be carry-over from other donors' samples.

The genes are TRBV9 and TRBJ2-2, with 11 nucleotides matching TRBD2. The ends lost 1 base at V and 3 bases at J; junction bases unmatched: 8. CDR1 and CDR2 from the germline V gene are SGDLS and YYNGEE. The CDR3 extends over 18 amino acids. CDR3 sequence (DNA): TGTGCCAGCAGCGTAACTAGCGGGAGCTCTGTCGACACCGGGGAGCTGTTTTTT. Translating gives CASSVTSGSSVDTGELFF.

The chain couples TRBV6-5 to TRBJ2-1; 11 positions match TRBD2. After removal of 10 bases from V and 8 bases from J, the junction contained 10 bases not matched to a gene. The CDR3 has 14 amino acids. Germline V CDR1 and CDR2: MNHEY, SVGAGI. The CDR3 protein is CAIAELAGVDEQFF. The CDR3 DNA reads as TGTGCCATCGCTGAACTAGCGGGAGTAGATGAGCAGTTCTTC.

In nucleotides, the CDR3 is TGTGCCAGCAGCTTAGGTGGGACGGGTAATGAGCAGTTCTTC. Translation gives CASSLGGTGNEQFF. This chain joins TRBV7-6 and TRBJ2-1; perhaps D is TRBD1 or TRBD2 (5 bases each). The CDR3 runs to 14 residues. V lost 1 base and J 7 bases, leaving 11 bases between the germline ends. Germline V gene sequence: CDR1 SGHVS, CDR2 FNYEAQ.

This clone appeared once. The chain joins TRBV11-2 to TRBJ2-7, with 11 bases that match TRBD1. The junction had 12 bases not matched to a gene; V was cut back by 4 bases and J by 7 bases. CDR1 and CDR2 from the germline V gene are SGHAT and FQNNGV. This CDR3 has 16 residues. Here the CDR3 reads CASSSKGQGDPFEQYF. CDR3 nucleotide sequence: TGTGCCAGCAGCTCTAAGGGACAGGGGGACCCTTTTGAGCAGTACTTC.

CDR3 sequence (DNA): TGTGCCAGCAGCTTAGACCCCGCGAGGGAGCAGTTCTTC. This encodes CASSLDPAREQFF. The chain couples TRBV11-3 to TRBJ2-1; D unresolved. V was trimmed by 0 bases and J by 10 bases, leaving 10 bases between them. Germline values: CDR1 SGHNT, CDR2 YENEEA. The CDR3 is 13 residues long.

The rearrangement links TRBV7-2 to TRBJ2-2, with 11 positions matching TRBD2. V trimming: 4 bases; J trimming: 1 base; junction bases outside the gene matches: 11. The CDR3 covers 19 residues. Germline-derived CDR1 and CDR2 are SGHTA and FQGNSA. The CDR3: CASSSTSGSYYRNTGELFF. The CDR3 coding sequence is TGTGCCAGCAGCTCTACTAGCGGGAGTTATTATAGGAACACCGGGGAGCTGTTTTTT.

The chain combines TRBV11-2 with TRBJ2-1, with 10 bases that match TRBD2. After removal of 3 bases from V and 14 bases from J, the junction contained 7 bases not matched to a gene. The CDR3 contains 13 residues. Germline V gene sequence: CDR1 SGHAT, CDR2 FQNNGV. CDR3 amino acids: CASSLAFSGRKFF. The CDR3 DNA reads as TGTGCCAGCAGCTTGGCCTTTAGCGGGAGGAAGTTCTTC.

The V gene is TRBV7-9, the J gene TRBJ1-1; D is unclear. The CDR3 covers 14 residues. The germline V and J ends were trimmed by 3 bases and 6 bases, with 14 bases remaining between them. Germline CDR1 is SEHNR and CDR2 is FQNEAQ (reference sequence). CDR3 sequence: CASSFRKVPPEAFF. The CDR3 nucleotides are TGTGCCAGCAGCTTCCGTAAGGTTCCCCCTGAAGCTTTCTTT.

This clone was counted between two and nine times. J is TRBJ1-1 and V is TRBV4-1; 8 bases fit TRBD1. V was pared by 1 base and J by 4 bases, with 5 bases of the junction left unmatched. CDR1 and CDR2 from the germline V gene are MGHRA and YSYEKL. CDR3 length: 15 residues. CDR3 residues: CASSQGQGQGTEAFF. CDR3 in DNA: TGCGCCAGCAGCCAAGGACAGGGGCAGGGCACTGAAGCTTTCTTT.

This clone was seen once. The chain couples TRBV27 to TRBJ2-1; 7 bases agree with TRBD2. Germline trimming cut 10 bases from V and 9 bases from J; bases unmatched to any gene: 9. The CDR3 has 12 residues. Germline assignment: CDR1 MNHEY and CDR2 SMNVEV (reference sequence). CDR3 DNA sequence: TGTGCCACCCTGACTAGCCCGGGTGAGCAGTTCTTC. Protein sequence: CATLTSPGEQFF.

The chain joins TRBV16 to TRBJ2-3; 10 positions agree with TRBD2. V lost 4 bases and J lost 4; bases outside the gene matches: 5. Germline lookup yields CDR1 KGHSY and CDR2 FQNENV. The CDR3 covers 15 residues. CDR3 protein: CASSPLAGEADTQYF. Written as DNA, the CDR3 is TGTGCCAGCAGCCCTCTAGCGGGAGAGGCAGATACGCAGTATTTT.

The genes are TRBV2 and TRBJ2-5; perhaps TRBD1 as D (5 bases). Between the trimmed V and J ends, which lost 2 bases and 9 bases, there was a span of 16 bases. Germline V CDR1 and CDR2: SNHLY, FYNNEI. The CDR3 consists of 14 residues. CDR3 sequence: CASSESTGQRAQYF. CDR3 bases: TGTGCCAGCAGTGAATCAACAGGTCAACGGGCCCAGTACTTC.

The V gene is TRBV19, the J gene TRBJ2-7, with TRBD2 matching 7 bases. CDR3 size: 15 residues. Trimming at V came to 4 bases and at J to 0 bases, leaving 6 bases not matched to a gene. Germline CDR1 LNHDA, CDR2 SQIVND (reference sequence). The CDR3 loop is CASSTGLVRSYEQYF. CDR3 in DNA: TGTGCCAGTAGTACAGGACTAGTTCGCTCCTACGAGCAGTACTTC.

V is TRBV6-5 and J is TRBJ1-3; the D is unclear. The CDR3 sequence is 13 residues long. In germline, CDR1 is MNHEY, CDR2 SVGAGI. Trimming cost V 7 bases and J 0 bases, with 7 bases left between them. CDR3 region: CASIGNSGNTIYF. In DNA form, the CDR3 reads TGTGCCAGCATTGGAAACTCTGGAAACACCATATATTTT.

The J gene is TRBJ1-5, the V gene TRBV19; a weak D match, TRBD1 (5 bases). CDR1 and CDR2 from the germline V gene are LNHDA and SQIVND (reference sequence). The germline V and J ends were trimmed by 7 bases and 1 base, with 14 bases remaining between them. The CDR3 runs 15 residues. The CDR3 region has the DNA TGTGCCAGTACCCCCCGGGGGGTGAGCAATCAGCCCCAGCATTTT. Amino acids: CASTPRGVSNQPQHF.

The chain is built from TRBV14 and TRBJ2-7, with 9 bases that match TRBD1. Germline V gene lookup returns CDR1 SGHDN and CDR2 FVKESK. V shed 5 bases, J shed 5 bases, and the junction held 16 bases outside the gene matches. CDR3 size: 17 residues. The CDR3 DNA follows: TGTGCCAGCAGCTCGATCATCCGGGACAGGGAAGGAGACGAGCAGTACTTC. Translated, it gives CASSSIIRDREGDEQYF. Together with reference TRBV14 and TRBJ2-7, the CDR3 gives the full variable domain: EAGVTQFPSHSVIEKGQTVTLRCDPISGHDNLYWYRRVMGKEIKFLLHFVKESKQDESGMPNNRFLAERTGGTYSTLKVQPAELEDSGVYFCASSSIIRDREGDEQYFGPGTRLTVT.

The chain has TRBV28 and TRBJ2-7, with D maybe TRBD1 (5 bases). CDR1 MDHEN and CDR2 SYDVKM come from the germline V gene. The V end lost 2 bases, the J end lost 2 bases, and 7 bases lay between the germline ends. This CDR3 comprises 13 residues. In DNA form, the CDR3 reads TGTGCCAGCAGTTTACAGGGCCCCTACGAGCAGTACTTC. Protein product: CASSLQGPYEQYF.

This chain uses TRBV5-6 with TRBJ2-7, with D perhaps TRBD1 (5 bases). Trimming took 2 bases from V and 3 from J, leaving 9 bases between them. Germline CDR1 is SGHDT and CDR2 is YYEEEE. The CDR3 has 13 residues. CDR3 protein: CASSFEDNYEQYF. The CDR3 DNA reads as TGTGCCAGCAGCTTCGAGGACAACTACGAGCAGTACTTC.

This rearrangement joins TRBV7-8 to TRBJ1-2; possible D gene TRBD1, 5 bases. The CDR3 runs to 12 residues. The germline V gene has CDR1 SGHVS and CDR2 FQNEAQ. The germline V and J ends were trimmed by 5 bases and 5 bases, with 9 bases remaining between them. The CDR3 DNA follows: TGTGCCAGCAGCACTAGGACATATGGCTACACCTTC. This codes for CASSTRTYGYTF.

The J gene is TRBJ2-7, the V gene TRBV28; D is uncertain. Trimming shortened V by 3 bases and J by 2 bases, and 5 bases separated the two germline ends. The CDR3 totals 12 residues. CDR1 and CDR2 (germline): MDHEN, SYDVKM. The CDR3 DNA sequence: TGTGCCAGCAGTTTCCGGGCCTACGAGCAGTACTTC. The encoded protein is CASSFRAYEQYF.

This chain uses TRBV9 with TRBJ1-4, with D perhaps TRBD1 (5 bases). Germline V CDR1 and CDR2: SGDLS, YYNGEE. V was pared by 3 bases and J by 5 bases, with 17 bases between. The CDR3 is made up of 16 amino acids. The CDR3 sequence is CASSEQPRGGNEKLFF. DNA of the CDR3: TGTGCCAGCAGCGAACAGCCTAGGGGAGGAAATGAAAAACTGTTTTTT. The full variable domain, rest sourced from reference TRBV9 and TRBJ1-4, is DSGVTQTPKHLITATGQRVTLRCSPRSGDLSVYWYQQSLDQGLQFLIQYYNGEERAKGNILERFSAQQFPDLHSELNLSSLELGDSALYFCASSEQPRGGNEKLFFGSGTQLSVL.

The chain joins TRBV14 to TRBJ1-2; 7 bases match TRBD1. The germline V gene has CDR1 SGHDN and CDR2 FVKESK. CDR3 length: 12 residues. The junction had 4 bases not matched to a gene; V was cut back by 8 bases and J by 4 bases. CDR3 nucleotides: TGTGCCAGCGCGGACAGGAGCTATGGCTACACCTTC. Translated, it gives CASADRSYGYTF.

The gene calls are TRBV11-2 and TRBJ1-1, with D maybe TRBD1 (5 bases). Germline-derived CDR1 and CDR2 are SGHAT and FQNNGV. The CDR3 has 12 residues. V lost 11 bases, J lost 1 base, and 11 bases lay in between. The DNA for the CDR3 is TGTGCCGCGGGGCAGGCGAACACTGAAGCTTTCTTT. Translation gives CAAGQANTEAFF.

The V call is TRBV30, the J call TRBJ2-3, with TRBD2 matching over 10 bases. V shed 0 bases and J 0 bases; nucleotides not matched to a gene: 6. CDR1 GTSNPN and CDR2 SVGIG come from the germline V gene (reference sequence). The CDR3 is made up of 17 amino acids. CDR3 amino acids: CAWSVRSGRDSTDTQYF. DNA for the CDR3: TGTGCCTGGAGTGTTAGGAGCGGGAGGGATAGCACAGATACGCAGTATTTT.

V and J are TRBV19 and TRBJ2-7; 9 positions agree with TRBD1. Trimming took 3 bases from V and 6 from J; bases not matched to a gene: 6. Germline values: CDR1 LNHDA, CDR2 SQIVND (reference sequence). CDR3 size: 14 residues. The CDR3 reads CASSIPDRGGEQYF. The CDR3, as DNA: TGTGCCAGTAGTATCCCGGACAGGGGCGGCGAGCAGTACTTC.